The T cell receptor (beta chain) under discussion was sequenced for a study of T cells and Merkel cell carcinoma outcomes. Here immunoSEQ multiplex PCR was the method, and the copy in TCRdb shows in-frame clones only, minus some. The sample records just over 15,000 clones, more than 75% being singletons. This clone has a single count. Its antigen is undetermined. Overall study results and limits: Repertoire plus T-cell density reportedly predicted Merkel cell carcinoma outcomes.

The sequence was collected from a human donor with Merkel cell carcinoma. Sequencing was carried out using tumor tissue from Merkel cell carcinoma.

CDR3 protein: CASRTRSQGAHRAFF. DNA of the CDR3: TGTGCCAGCAGGACCAGATCCCAGGGGGCGCATAGAGCTTTCTTT. This rearrangement joins TRBV11-2 to TRBJ1-1; TRBD1 matches at 8 bases. Germline assignment: CDR1 SGHAT and CDR2 FQNNGV. V lost 6 bases, J lost 10 bases, and 16 bases stayed unmatched. This CDR3 region has 15 residues.